This T cell receptor beta chain was sequenced for a study of radiation and T cells in renal cell carcinoma. J was trimmed by 1 base and V by 10 bases; bases with no gene match: 5. This CDR3 region has 13 residues. Germline lookup yields CDR1 MNHNS and CDR2 SASEGT. Sequencing was performed with immunoSEQ multiplex PCR; in TCRdb, only in-frame clones are kept and a portion is missing. The sample lists roughly 120,000 clones; 75% to 85% were seen once. Time point of the sample: blood 2 weeks post-SBRT. Treatment described: 15 Gy SBRT to primary tumor, nephrectomy 4 weeks later. This TCR derives from an older woman with renal cell carcinoma. The gene calls are TRBV6-1 and TRBJ2-3; 7 bases fit TRBD1. This material consisted of blood, taken from a patient whose treatment included radiotherapy and nephrectomy. Here the CDR3 reads CAIRQGGTDTQYF. DNA of the CDR3: TGTGCCATCCGACAGGGTGGCACAGATACGCAGTATTTT.